This T cell receptor beta chain is from a study of T-cell memory formation after mild COVID-19 (dated by TCRdb to the early 2020s). General notes on the study: TCR sequence clusters from the two donors were largely donor specific. T-cell clones expanding and contracting after mild COVID-19 in a couple of donors were tracked by longitudinal TCRalpha and TCRbeta repertoire sequencing. The cohort was made up of two young adult volunteers, one female and one male, who were previously healthy.

This clonotype was observed at least ten times. What antigen it recognizes has not been identified. No much larger clone is present one base from it, and per-base qualities are unavailable. Sequencing took place on an Illumina NovaSeq 6000. cDNA libraries for TCRalpha and TCRbeta were prepared by 5'RACE using constant-segment primers, with sample barcodes and unique molecular identifiers added. Trizol reagent was used to extract RNA from every sample. Libraries were amplified in two PCR steps, with a second sample barcode and Illumina TruSeq adapters added in the second step. Libraries were sequenced on an Illumina NovaSeq with 2 x 150 bp paired-end reads. The study's processing was this. Reads were demultiplexed and collapsed into UMI-guided consensus sequences with migec v1.2.7. With mixcr v2.1.11, UMI consensuses were aligned to TRA and TRB V and J templates and assembled into clonotypes. Clonotypes were classified as expanded or contracted when called significant by both edgeR and NoisET, with noise models trained on biological replicates. For edgeR calls, the thresholds were a false discovery rate-adjusted p below 0.01 and a log2 fold-change of 1. As an exploratory analysis of dynamics, max-normalized trajectories of the 1000 most abundant clonotypes were examined by PCA with hierarchical clustering. Separately sequenced CD4+ and CD8+ repertoires were used to assign the CD4 or CD8 phenotype of responding clones. TCRdb passed the public sequencing reads through fastp at Q25 and MiXCR, retaining productive beta sequences. Every distinct CDR3 protein forms one entry, paired with its most common genes and DNA. The V and J calls were determined by TCRdb, not by the authors. Recorded for this sample are about 350,000 distinct CDR3 sequences; approximately 15% of them occurred a single time. Of the sample, about 20% is held by the ten largest clones.

General findings and caveats noted by the study authors: Clones that contracted from day 15 to 85 showed balanced CD4/CD8 phenotypes, whereas a second wave of clones that expanded from day 15 to 37 leaned towards CD4+. Contracting CD4+ clones turned up mainly in the CM and EM memory subsets, whereas EMRA was where CD8+ clones were enriched. The study included only a couple of mild cases, and larger cohorts that include severe cases with pre-infection samples were judged to be necessary. The detection of some responding clones in pre-infection memory suggests that pre-existing cross-reactive memory T cells joined the SARS-CoV-2 response. SARS-CoV-2 specificity was not confirmed for the second-wave clones peaking on day 37.

The CDR3 covers 15 residues, taking in both the cysteine and the phenylalanine. CDR3 DNA only is kept here, 45 bases in frame from base 1. Relative to germline, V is 5 bases shorter and J is 6 bases shorter, with 17 bases between their ends. For CDR1 and CDR2, the germline V gene lists MNHNS and SASEGT. Ficoll-Paque density gradient centrifugation was the method used to isolate PBMCs. This clonotype was obtained from a man between 18 and 29 years old who had mild COVID-19 (a few samples of this study predate the infection). The sample titles of this study are shuffled in the database, so cell type and time point are left out; the donor was told from shared clones. This chain is built from TRBV6-1 and TRBJ1-5, with TRBD1 as a weak D call on 5 bases. The sequencing input was PBMCs or a T cell subset sorted from them (not recorded which). The nucleotide sequence reads TGTGCCAGCAGTCCGGGGCTCCCCCAAGGTCAGCCCCAGCATTTT. Its protein is CASSPGLPQGQPQHF.